Listed below are T cell receptor beta chains from one sample, sequenced in a study of cytomegalovirus exposure and HLA in healthy donors. Some clones are missing from TCRdb's copy, which holds only in-frame ones; the method was immunoSEQ multiplex PCR. The table records 150,000 to 200,000 clones, about 79% of them present only once. Sample: PBMCs. The receptor set was obtained from a woman aged 45-60 years in good health and CMV-seronegative. The CDR3 runs from the conserved cysteine through the conserved F or W. The order of the fields is CDR3 protein, J gene, D gene, V gene. The D gene is left open where the match is weak.

cdr3_aa: CASSAGSGRINGEQFF
j_call: TRBJ2-1
d_call: TRBD2
v_call: TRBV6-1

cdr3_aa: CASSYSSGRKETQYF
j_call: TRBJ2-5
d_call: TRBD2
v_call: TRBV6-5

cdr3_aa: CASSSDPGNQPQHF
j_call: TRBJ1-5
d_call: -
v_call: TRBV5-4

cdr3_aa: CASSLRQIAGIQETQYF
j_call: TRBJ2-5
d_call: TRBD2
v_call: TRBV28

cdr3_aa: CAITARGFGNYGYTF
j_call: TRBJ1-2
d_call: -
v_call: TRBV28

cdr3_aa: CASSPGTAWEQYF
j_call: TRBJ2-7
d_call: TRBD1
v_call: TRBV27

cdr3_aa: CASSQGLHDEQFF
j_call: TRBJ2-1
d_call: -
v_call: TRBV7-2

cdr3_aa: CASSLQGRYNEQFF
j_call: TRBJ2-1
d_call: TRBD1
v_call: TRBV6-6

cdr3_aa: CASSRTTNYGYTF
j_call: TRBJ1-2
d_call: -
v_call: TRBV6-5

cdr3_aa: CASSPGTVGMNTEAFF
j_call: TRBJ1-1
d_call: TRBD1
v_call: TRBV5-1

cdr3_aa: CASSSGQGYTEAFF
j_call: TRBJ1-1
d_call: TRBD1
v_call: TRBV25-1

cdr3_aa: CASSLTRLSNQPQHF
j_call: TRBJ1-5
d_call: -
v_call: TRBV5-6

cdr3_aa: CATSRGRTRNTGELFF
j_call: TRBJ2-2
d_call: TRBD2
v_call: TRBV15

cdr3_aa: CASSSPGQQNIQYF
j_call: TRBJ2-4
d_call: TRBD1
v_call: TRBV28

cdr3_aa: CASSPGPSGRRNEQFF
j_call: TRBJ2-1
d_call: TRBD2
v_call: TRBV28

cdr3_aa: CSVRHATNEKLFF
j_call: TRBJ1-4
d_call: -
v_call: TRBV29-1

cdr3_aa: CASTPAGGTNSNQPQHF
j_call: TRBJ1-5
d_call: -
v_call: TRBV28

cdr3_aa: CASSPRGQGTEAFF
j_call: TRBJ1-1
d_call: -
v_call: TRBV5-5

cdr3_aa: CASSLEGALGHTDTQYF
j_call: TRBJ2-3
d_call: TRBD1
v_call: TRBV5-1

cdr3_aa: CASTLGRGGQPQHF
j_call: TRBJ1-5
d_call: -
v_call: TRBV28

cdr3_aa: CASKLVQGNQPQHF
j_call: TRBJ1-5
d_call: -
v_call: TRBV19

cdr3_aa: CASRRMGLAGSSGANVLTF
j_call: TRBJ2-6
d_call: TRBD2
v_call: TRBV28

cdr3_aa: CASSPTPGDTYEQYF
j_call: TRBJ2-7
d_call: -
v_call: TRBV18

cdr3_aa: CASSLVGGRQETQYF
j_call: TRBJ2-5
d_call: -
v_call: TRBV5-5

cdr3_aa: CASSFTSDTQYF
j_call: TRBJ2-3
d_call: -
v_call: TRBV2

cdr3_aa: CASGASKERLFF
j_call: TRBJ1-4
d_call: -
v_call: TRBV28

cdr3_aa: CASSEETGVDIQYF
j_call: TRBJ2-4
d_call: -
v_call: TRBV6-1

cdr3_aa: CASSYEVAGGQETQYF
j_call: TRBJ2-5
d_call: TRBD2
v_call: TRBV6-5

cdr3_aa: CASSVKQGSNTGELFF
j_call: TRBJ2-2
d_call: TRBD1
v_call: TRBV9

cdr3_aa: CASSYYTGVSYEQYF
j_call: TRBJ2-7
d_call: -
v_call: TRBV6-5

cdr3_aa: CASSQVQGRNEQFF
j_call: TRBJ2-1
d_call: -
v_call: TRBV14

cdr3_aa: CASSVGTSGNEQFF
j_call: TRBJ2-1
d_call: TRBD2
v_call: TRBV9

cdr3_aa: CASSLAPSYNEQFF
j_call: TRBJ2-1
d_call: -
v_call: TRBV5-1

cdr3_aa: CASSLASFSNQPQHF
j_call: TRBJ1-5
d_call: -
v_call: TRBV7-9

cdr3_aa: CASSFWAGPQGEQYF
j_call: TRBJ2-7
d_call: -
v_call: TRBV27

cdr3_aa: CASSPPSDRVDGYTF
j_call: TRBJ1-2
d_call: TRBD1
v_call: TRBV18

cdr3_aa: CATSLQWGRGQPQHF
j_call: TRBJ1-5
d_call: -
v_call: TRBV15

cdr3_aa: CASSLAPASGGDNEQFF
j_call: TRBJ2-1
d_call: TRBD2
v_call: TRBV7-2

cdr3_aa: CASSLGTGEYYGYTF
j_call: TRBJ1-2
d_call: TRBD1
v_call: TRBV11-2

cdr3_aa: CASRYTGGQGLGPQHF
j_call: TRBJ1-5
d_call: TRBD1
v_call: TRBV28

cdr3_aa: CASSQMRTANYGYTF
j_call: TRBJ1-2
d_call: -
v_call: TRBV5-6

cdr3_aa: CASSLERETTTDTQYF
j_call: TRBJ2-3
d_call: TRBD2
v_call: TRBV14

cdr3_aa: CASSFDRLSNQPQHF
j_call: TRBJ1-5
d_call: -
v_call: TRBV5-5

cdr3_aa: CASSRLSGQGVNEQYF
j_call: TRBJ2-7
d_call: TRBD1
v_call: TRBV9

cdr3_aa: CAAQQTSGGPYEQYF
j_call: TRBJ2-7
d_call: -
v_call: TRBV21-1

cdr3_aa: CASSRRQGASTGELFF
j_call: TRBJ2-2
d_call: TRBD1
v_call: TRBV19

cdr3_aa: CASSLQGSQYNEQFF
j_call: TRBJ2-1
d_call: -
v_call: TRBV19

cdr3_aa: CASSQVAGLGGETQYF
j_call: TRBJ2-5
d_call: -
v_call: TRBV4-3

cdr3_aa: CASSGGGSYEQYF
j_call: TRBJ2-7
d_call: TRBD2
v_call: TRBV5-5

cdr3_aa: CASSHRGGSPTGTEAFF
j_call: TRBJ1-1
d_call: -
v_call: TRBV28

cdr3_aa: CSVDRGSYNEQFF
j_call: TRBJ2-1
d_call: -
v_call: TRBV29-1

cdr3_aa: CASSYRDYYNEQFF
j_call: TRBJ2-1
d_call: TRBD2
v_call: TRBV6-5

cdr3_aa: CASSLWRLAGDNEQFF
j_call: TRBJ2-1
d_call: TRBD2
v_call: TRBV11-2

cdr3_aa: CSALHPNNEQFF
j_call: TRBJ2-1
d_call: -
v_call: TRBV29-1

cdr3_aa: CASSLTGGNQPQHF
j_call: TRBJ1-5
d_call: TRBD1
v_call: TRBV5-1